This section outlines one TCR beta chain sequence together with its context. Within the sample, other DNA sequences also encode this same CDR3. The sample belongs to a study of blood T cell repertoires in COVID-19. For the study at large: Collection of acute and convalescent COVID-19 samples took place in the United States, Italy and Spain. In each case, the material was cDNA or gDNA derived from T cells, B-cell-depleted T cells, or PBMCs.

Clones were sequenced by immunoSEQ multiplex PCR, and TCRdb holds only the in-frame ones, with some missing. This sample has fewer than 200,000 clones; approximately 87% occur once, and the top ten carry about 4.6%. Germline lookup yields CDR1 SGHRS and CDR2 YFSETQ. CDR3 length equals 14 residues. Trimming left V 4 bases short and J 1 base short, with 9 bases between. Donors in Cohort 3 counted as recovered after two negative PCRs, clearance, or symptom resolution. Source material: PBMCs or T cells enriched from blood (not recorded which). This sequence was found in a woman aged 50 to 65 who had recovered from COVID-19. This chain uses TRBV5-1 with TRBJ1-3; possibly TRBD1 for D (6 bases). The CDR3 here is CASSAGQSGNTIYF. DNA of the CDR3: TGCGCCAGCAGCGCTGGACAGTCTGGAAACACCATATATTTT.